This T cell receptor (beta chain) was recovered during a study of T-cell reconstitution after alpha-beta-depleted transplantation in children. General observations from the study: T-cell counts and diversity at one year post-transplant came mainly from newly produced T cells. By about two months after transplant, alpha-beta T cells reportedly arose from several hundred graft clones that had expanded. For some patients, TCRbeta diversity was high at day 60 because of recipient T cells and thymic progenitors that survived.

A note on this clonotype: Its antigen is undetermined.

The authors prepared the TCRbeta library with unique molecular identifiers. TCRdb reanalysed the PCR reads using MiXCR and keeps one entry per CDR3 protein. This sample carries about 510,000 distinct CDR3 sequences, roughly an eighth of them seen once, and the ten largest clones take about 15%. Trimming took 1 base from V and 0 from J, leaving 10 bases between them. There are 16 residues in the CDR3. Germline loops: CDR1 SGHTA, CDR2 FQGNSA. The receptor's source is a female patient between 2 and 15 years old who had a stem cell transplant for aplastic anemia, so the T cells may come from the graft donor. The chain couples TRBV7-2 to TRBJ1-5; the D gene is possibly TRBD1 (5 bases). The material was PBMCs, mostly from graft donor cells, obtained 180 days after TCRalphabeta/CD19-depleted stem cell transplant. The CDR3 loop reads CASSLVGGTSNQPQHF. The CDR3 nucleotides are TGTGCCAGCAGCTTAGTTGGCGGGACTAGCAATCAGCCCCAGCATTTT.